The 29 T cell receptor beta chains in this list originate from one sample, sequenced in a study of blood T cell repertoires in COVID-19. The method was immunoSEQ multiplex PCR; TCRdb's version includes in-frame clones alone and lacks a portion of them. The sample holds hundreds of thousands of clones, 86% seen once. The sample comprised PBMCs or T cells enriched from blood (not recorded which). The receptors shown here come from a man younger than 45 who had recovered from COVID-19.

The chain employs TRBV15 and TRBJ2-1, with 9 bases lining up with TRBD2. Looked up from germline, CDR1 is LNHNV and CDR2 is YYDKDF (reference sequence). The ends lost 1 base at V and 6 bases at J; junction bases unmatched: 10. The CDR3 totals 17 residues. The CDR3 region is CATSRAMTSGTGNEQFF. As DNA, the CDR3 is TGTGCCACCAGCAGAGCCATGACTAGCGGAACAGGCAATGAGCAGTTCTTC.

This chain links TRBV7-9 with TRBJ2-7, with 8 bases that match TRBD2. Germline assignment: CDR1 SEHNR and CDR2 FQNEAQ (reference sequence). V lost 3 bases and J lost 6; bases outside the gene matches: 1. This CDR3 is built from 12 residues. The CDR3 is CASSFTSGEQYF. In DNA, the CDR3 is TGTGCCAGCAGCTTCACTAGCGGCGAGCAGTACTTC. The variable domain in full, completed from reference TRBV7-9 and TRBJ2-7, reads DTGVSQNPRHKITKRGQNVTFRCDPISEHNRLYWYRQTLGQGPEFLTYFQNEAQLEKSRLLSDRFSAERPKGSFSTLEIQRTEQGDSAMYLCASSFTSGEQYFGPGTRLTVT.

The CDR3 DNA sequence: TGTGCCAGCAGCCCAAGGGGTTTCAATCAGCCCCAGCATTTT. Its translation: CASSPRGFNQPQHF. The chain carries TRBV28 and TRBJ1-5; D might be TRBD1 (5 bases). V dropped 6 bases and J dropped 3 bases, with 12 bases sitting between them. Germline CDR1 MDHEN, CDR2 SYDVKM. The CDR3 has 14 amino acids.

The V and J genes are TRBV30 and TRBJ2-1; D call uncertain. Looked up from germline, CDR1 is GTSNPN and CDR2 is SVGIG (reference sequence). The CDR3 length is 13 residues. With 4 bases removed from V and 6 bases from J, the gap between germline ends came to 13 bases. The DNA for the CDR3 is TGTGCCTGGACTAGTCGGCGGTTCAATGAGCAGTTCTTC. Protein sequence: CAWTSRRFNEQFF. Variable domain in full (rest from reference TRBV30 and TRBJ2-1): SQTIHQWPATLVQPVGSPLSLECTVEGTSNPNLYWYRQAAGRGLQLLFYSVGIGQISSEVPQNLSASRPQDRQFILSSKKLLLSDSGFYLCAWTSRRFNEQFFGPGTRLTVL.

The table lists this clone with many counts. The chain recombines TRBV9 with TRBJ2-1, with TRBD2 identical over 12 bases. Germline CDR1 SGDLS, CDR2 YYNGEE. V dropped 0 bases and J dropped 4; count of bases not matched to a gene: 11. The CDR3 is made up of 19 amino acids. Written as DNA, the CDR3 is TGTGCCAGCAGCGTAGGGCTGCAGACTAGCGGGAGTCGGTACAATGAGCAGTTCTTC. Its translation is CASSVGLQTSGSRYNEQFF.

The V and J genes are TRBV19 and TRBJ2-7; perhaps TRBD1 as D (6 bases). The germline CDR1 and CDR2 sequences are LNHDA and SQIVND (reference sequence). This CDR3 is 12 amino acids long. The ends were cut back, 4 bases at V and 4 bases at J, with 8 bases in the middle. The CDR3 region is CASSRGHYEQYF. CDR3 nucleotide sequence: TGTGCCAGTAGTAGGGGACATTACGAGCAGTACTTC.

The CDR3 nucleotides read TGTGCCTGGAGTGCAGTATCGGAGACCCAGTACTTC. Amino acids: CAWSAVSETQYF. The V and J genes are TRBV30 and TRBJ2-5; D is undetermined. V was shortened by 1 base and J by 5 bases, with 8 bases between the two germline ends. CDR1 GTSNPN and CDR2 SVGIG come from the germline V gene (reference sequence). The CDR3 contains 12 residues. Full variable domain (remainder filled in from reference TRBV30 and TRBJ2-5): SQTIHQWPATLVQPVGSPLSLECTVEGTSNPNLYWYRQAAGRGLQLLFYSVGIGQISSEVPQNLSASRPQDRQFILSSKKLLLSDSGFYLCAWSAVSETQYFGPGTRLLVL.

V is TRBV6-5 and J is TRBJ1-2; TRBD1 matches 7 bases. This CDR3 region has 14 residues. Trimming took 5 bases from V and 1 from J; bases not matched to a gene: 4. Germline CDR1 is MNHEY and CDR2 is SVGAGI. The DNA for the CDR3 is TGTGCCAGCAGTAGGGGGCTAGTTAACTATGGCTACACCTTC. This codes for CASSRGLVNYGYTF.

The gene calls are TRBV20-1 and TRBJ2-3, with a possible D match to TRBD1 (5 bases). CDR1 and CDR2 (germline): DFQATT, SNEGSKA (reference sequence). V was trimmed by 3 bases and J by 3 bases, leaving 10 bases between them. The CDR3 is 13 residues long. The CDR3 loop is CSASLKGTDTQYF. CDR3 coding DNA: TGCAGTGCTAGTCTCAAGGGGACAGATACGCAGTATTTT.

Here the CDR3 reads CASSSGQGDSGNTIYF. CDR3 DNA: TGTGCCAGCAGCTCGGGACAGGGAGACTCTGGAAACACCATATATTTT. This chain links TRBV7-9 with TRBJ1-3; TRBD1 matches at 9 bases. This CDR3 contains 16 residues. Trimming removed 4 bases from V and 0 bases from J; junction bases left unmatched: 4. Germline CDR1 is SEHNR and CDR2 is FQNEAQ (reference sequence).

The CDR3: CASSILAGGPTDTQYF. The CDR3 coding sequence is TGTGCCAGCAGCATCCTAGCGGGGGGGCCCACAGATACGCAGTATTTT. This chain links TRBV9 with TRBJ2-3, with 12 bases identical to TRBD2. After removal of 4 bases from V and 2 bases from J, the junction contained 5 bases not matched to a gene. The CDR3 runs 16 residues. Looked up from germline, CDR1 is SGDLS and CDR2 is YYNGEE.

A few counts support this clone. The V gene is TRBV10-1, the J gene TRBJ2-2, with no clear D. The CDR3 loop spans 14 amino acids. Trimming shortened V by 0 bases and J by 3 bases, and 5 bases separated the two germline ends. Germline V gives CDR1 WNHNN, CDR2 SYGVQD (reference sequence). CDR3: CASSESRDTGELFF. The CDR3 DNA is TGCGCCAGCAGTGAGTCCCGGGACACCGGGGAGCTGTTTTTT.

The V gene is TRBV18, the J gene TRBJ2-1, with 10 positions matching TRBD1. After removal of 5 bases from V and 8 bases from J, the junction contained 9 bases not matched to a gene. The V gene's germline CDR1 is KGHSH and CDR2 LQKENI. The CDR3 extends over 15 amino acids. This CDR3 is CASSTDRGGGDEQFF. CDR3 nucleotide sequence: TGTGCCAGCTCAACGGACAGGGGGGGAGGGGATGAGCAGTTCTTC.

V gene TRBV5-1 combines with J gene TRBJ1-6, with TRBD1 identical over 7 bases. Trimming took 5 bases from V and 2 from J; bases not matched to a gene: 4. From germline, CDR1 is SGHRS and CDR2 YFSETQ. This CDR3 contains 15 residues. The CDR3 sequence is CASRPGTAYNSPLHF. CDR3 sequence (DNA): TGCGCCAGCAGACCCGGGACAGCCTATAATTCACCCCTCCACTTT.

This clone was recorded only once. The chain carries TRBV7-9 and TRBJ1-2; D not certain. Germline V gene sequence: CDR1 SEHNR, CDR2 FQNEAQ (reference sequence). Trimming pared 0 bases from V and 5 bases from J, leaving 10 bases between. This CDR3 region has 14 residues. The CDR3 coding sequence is TGTGCCAGCAGCTTAGCAGGGAGTTTTTATGGCTACACCTTC. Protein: CASSLAGSFYGYTF.

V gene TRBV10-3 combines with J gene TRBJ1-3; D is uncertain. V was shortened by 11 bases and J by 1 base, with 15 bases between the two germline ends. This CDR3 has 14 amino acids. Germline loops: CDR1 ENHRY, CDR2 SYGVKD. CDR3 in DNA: TGTGCCTCTGCGGGGTTGTATTCTGGAAACACCATATATTTT. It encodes CASAGLYSGNTIYF.

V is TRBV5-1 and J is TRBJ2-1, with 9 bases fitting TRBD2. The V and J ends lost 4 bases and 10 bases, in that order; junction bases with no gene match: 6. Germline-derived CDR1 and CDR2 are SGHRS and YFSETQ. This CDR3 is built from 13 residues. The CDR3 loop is CASSRERGVEQFF. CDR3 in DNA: TGCGCCAGCAGCCGAGAGCGGGGGGTCGAGCAGTTCTTC.

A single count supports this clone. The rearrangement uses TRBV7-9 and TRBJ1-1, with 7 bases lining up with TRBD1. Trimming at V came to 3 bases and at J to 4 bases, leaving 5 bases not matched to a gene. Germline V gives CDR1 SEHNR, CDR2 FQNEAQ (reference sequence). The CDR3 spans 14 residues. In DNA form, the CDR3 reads TGTGCCAGCAGCTTTCCCTCAGGGGGCACTGAAGCTTTCTTT. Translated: CASSFPSGGTEAFF.

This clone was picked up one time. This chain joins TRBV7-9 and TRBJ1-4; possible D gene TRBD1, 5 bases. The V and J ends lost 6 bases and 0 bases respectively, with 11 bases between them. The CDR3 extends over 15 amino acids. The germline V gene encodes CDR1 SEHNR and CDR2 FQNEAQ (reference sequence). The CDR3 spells CASRPKTATNEKLFF. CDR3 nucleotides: TGTGCCAGCAGACCCAAGACAGCAACTAATGAAAAACTGTTTTTT.

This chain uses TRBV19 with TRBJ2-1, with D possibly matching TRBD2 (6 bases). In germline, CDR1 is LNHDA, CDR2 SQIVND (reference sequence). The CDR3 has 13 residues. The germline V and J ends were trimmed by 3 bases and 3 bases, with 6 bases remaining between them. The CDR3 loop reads CASSISGYNEQFF. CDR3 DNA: TGTGCCAGTAGTATTAGCGGCTACAATGAGCAGTTCTTC.

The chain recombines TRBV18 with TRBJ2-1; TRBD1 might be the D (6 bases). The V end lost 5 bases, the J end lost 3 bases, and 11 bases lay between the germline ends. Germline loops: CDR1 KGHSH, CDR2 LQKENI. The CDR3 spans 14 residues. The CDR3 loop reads CASSGGTSYNEQFF. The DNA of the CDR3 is TGTGCCAGCTCAGGGGGCACCAGCTACAATGAGCAGTTCTTC.

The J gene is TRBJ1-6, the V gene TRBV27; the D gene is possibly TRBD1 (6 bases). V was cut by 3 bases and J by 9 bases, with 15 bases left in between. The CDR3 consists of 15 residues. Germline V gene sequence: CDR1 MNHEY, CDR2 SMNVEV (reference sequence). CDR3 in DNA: TGTGCCAGCAGTTTCGGGGGGGTCAGGGGTTCACCCCTCCACTTT. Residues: CASSFGGVRGSPLHF.

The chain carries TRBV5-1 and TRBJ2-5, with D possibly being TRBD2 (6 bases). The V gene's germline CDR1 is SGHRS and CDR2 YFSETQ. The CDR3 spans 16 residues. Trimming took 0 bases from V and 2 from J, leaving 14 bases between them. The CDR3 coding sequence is TGCGCCAGCAGCTTGGCGCCCCCGGGGGTACAAGAGACCCAGTACTTC. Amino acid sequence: CASSLAPPGVQETQYF.

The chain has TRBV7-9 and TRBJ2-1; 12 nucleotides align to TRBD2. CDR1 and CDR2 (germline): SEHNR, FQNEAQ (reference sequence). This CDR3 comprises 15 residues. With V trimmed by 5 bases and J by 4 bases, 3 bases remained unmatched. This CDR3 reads CASSQGTSGYNEQFF. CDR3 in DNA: TGTGCCAGCAGCCAAGGGACTAGCGGGTACAATGAGCAGTTCTTC.

CDR3 DNA sequence: TGTGCCAGCAGCCCCACTACAGGAAGATCTGAAAAACTGTTTTTT. It encodes CASSPTTGRSEKLFF. V and J are TRBV5-4 and TRBJ1-4; TRBD1 might be the D (5 bases). CDR1 is SGHNT and CDR2 is YYREEE in the germline V gene (reference sequence). This CDR3 has 15 amino acids. Trimming left V 4 bases short and J 7 bases short, with 17 bases between.

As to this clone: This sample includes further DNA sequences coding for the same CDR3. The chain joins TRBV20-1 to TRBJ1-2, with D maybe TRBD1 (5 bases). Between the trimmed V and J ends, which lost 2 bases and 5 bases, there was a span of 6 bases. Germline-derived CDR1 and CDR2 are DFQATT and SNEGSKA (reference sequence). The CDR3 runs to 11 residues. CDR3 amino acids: CSARQGYGYTF. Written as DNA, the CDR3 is TGCAGTGCTAGACAGGGATATGGCTACACCTTC.

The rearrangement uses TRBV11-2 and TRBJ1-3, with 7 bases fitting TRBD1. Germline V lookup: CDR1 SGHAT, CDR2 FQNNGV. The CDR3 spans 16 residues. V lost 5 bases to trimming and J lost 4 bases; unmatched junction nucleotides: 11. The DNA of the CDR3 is TGTGCCAGCAGCGCCCGACAGGGAAATTCCGGAAACACCATATATTTT. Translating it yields CASSARQGNSGNTIYF.

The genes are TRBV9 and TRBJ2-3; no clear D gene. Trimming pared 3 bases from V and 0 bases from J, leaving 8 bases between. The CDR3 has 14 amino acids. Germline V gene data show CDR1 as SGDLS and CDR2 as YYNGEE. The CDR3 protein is CASSGQTSTDTQYF. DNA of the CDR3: TGTGCCAGCAGCGGCCAAACAAGCACAGATACGCAGTATTTT. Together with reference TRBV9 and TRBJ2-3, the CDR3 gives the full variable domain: DSGVTQTPKHLITATGQRVTLRCSPRSGDLSVYWYQQSLDQGLQFLIQYYNGEERAKGNILERFSAQQFPDLHSELNLSSLELGDSALYFCASSGQTSTDTQYFGPGTRLTVL.

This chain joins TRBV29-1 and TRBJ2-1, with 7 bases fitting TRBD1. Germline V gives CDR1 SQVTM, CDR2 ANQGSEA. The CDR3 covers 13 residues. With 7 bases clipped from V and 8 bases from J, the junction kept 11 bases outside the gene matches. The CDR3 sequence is CSGLRGPGYEQFF. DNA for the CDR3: TGCAGCGGACTTAGGGGGCCGGGATATGAGCAGTTCTTC.